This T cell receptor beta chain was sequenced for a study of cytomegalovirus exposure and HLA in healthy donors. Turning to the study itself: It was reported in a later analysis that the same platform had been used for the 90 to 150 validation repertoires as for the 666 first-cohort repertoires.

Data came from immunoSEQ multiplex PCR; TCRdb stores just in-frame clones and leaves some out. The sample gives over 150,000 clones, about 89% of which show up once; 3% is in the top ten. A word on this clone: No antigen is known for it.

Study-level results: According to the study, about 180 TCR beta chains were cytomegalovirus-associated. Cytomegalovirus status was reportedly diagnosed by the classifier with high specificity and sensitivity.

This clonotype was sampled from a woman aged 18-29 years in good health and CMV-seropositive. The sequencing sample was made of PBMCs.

This chain's CDR3 is CASSPSTRTYEQYF. In nucleotides, the CDR3 is TGTGCCAGCTCACCTTCCACTAGAACCTACGAGCAGTACTTC. The rearrangement joins TRBV18 to TRBJ2-7; D may be TRBD2 (5 bases). Trimming pared 3 bases from V and 2 bases from J, leaving 11 bases between. The germline V gene has CDR1 KGHSH and CDR2 LQKENI. The CDR3 sequence is 14 residues long. The full variable domain, in which reference TRBV18 and TRBJ2-7 provide the parts outside the CDR3, is NAGVMQNPRHLVRRRGQEARLRCSPMKGHSHVYWYRQLPEEGLKFMVYLQKENIIDESGMPKERFSAEFPKEGPSILRIQQVVRGDSAAYFCASSPSTRTYEQYFGPGTRLTVT.